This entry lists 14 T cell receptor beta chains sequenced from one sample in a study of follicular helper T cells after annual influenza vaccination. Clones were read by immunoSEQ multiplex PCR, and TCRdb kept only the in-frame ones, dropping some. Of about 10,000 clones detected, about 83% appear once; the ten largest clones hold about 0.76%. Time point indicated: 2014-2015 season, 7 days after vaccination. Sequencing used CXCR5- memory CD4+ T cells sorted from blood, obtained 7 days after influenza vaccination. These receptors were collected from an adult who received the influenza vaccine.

The DNA for the CDR3 is TGTGCCAGCGGAGAGGATCACTACGAGCAGTACTTC. It translates to CASGEDHYEQYF. This chain connects TRBV2 to TRBJ2-7, with no clear D. V lost 8 bases to trimming and J lost 3 bases, with 11 bases between them. In germline, CDR1 is SNHLY, CDR2 FYNNEI. The length of the CDR3 is 12 residues.

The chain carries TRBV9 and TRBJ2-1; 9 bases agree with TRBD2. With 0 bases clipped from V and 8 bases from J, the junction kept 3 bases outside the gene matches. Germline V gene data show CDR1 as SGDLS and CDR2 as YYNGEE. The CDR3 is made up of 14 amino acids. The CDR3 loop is CASSVGTSAHEQFF. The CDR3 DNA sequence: TGTGCCAGCAGCGTAGGGACTAGCGCTCATGAGCAGTTCTTC. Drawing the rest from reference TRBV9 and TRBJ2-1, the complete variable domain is DSGVTQTPKHLITATGQRVTLRCSPRSGDLSVYWYQQSLDQGLQFLIQYYNGEERAKGNILERFSAQQFPDLHSELNLSSLELGDSALYFCASSVGTSAHEQFFGPGTRLTVL.

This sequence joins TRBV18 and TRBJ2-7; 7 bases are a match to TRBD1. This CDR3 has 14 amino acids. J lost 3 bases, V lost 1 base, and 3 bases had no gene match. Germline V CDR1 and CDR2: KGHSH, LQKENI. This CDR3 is CASSPRDRDYEQYF. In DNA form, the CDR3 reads TGTGCCAGCTCACCACGAGACAGGGACTACGAGCAGTACTTC. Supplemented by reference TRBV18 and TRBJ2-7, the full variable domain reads NAGVMQNPRHLVRRRGQEARLRCSPMKGHSHVYWYRQLPEEGLKFMVYLQKENIIDESGMPKERFSAEFPKEGPSILRIQQVVRGDSAAYFCASSPRDRDYEQYFGPGTRLTVT.

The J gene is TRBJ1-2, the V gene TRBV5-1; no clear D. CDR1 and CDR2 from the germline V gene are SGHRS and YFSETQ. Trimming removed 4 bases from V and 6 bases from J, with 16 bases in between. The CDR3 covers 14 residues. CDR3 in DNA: TGCGCCAGCAGCCGTCAAGAAGGCCCGGATGGCTACACCTTC. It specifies CASSRQEGPDGYTF. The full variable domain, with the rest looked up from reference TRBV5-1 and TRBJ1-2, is KAGVTQTPRYLIKTRGQQVTLSCSPISGHRSVSWYQQTPGQGLQFLFEYFSETQRNKGNFPGRFSGRQFSNSRSEMNVSTLELGDSALYLCASSRQEGPDGYTFGSGTRLTVV.

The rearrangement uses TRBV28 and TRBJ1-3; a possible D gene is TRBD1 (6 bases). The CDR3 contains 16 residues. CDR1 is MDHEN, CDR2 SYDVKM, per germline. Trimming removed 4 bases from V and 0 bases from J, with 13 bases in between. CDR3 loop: CASSSLRGLSGNTIYF. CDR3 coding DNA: TGTGCCAGCAGTTCCCTCAGGGGACTCTCTGGAAACACCATATATTTT.

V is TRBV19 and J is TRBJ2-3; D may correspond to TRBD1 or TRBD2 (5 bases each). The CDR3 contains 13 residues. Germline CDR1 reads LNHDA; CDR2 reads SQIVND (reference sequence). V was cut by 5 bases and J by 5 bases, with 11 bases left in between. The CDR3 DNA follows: TGTGCCAGTAGTCTCCGGGACGGAGATACGCAGTATTTT. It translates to CASSLRDGDTQYF.

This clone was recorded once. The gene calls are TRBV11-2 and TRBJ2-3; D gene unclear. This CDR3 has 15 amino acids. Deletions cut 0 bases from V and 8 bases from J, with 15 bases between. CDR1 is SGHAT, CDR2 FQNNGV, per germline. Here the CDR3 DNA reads TGTGCCAGCAGCTTAGATCAACGAGCGAGTAGTACGCAGTATTTT. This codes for CASSLDQRASSTQYF.

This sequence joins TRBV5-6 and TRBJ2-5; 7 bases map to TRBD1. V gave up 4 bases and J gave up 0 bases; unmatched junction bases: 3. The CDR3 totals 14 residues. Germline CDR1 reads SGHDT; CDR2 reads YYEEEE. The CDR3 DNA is TGTGCCAGCAGCACGGGACAGAACCAAGAGACCCAGTACTTC. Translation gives CASSTGQNQETQYF.

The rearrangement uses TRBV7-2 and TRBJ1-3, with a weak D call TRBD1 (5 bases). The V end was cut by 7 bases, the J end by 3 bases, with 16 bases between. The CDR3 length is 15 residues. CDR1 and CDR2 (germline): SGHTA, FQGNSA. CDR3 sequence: CASIKSGTSGNTIYF. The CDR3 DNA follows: TGTGCCAGCATCAAATCCGGGACGAGTGGAAACACCATATATTTT.

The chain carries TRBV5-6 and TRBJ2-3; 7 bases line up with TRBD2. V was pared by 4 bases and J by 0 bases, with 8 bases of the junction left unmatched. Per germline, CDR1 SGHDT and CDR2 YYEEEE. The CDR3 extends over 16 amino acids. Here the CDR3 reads CASSGPGLTSTDTQYF. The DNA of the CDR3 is TGTGCCAGCAGCGGACCGGGACTAACAAGCACAGATACGCAGTATTTT. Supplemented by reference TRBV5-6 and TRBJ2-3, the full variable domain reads DAGVTQSPTHLIKTRGQQVTLRCSPKSGHDTVSWYQQALGQGPQFIFQYYEEEERQRGNFPDRFSGHQFPNYSSELNVNALLLGDSALYLCASSGPGLTSTDTQYFGPGTRLTVL.

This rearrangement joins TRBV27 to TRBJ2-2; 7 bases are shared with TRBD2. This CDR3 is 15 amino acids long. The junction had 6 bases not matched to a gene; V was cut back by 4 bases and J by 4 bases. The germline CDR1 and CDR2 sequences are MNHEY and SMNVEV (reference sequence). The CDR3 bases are TGTGCCAGCAGTTCTCGCCAGCGGGGCACCGGGGAGCTGTTTTTT. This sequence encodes CASSSRQRGTGELFF.

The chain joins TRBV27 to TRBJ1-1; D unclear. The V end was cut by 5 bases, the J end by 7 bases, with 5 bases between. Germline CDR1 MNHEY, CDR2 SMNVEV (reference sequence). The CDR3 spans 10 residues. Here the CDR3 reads CASSHVEAFF. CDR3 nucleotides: TGTGCCAGCAGTCACGTTGAAGCTTTCTTT.

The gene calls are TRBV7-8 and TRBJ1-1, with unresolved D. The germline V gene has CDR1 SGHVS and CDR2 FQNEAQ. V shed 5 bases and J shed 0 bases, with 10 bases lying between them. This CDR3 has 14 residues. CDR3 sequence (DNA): TGTGCCAGCAGCCGTGGACGGTTGAACACTGAAGCTTTCTTT. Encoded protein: CASSRGRLNTEAFF.

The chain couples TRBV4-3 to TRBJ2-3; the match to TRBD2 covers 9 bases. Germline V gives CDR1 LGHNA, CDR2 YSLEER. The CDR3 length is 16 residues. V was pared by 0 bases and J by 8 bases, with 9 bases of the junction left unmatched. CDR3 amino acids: CASSQDDAGGGGTQYF. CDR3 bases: TGCGCCAGCAGCCAAGACGATGCGGGAGGGGGGGGTACGCAGTATTTT.